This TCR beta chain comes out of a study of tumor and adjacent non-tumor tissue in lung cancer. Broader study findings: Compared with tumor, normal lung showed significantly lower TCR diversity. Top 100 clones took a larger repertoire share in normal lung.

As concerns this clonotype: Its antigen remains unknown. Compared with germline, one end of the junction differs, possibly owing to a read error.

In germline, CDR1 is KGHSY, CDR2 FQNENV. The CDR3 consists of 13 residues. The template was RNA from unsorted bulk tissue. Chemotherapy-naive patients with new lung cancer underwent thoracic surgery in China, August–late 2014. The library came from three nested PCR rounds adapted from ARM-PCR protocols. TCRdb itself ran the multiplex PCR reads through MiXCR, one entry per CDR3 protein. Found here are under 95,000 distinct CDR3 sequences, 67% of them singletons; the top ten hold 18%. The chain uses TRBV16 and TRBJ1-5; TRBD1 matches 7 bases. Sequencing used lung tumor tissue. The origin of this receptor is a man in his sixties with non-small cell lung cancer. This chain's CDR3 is CVSTRQGGQPQHF. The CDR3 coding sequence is TGTGTCAGCACCCGACAGGGCGGTCAGCCTCAGCATTTT.